The 8 T cell receptor beta chains reported below all come from one sample, sequenced in a study of blood T cells in healthy people across ages. A second about 7 to 12 cycle PCR used barcoded and J-beta primers. MiXCR, run by TCRdb on the 5' RACE reads, gives a single entry per CDR3 protein. Among about 590,000 distinct CDR3 sequences listed, 25% to 30% were seen once. The sequencing sample was made of blood. These receptors came from a woman older than 75 in good health.

The chain couples TRBV10-3 to TRBJ1-1, with TRBD1 matching over 8 bases. Germline V gene data show CDR1 as ENHRY and CDR2 as SYGVKD. The V gene end was trimmed by 3 bases and the J gene end by 6 bases; junction bases not matched to a gene: 12. This CDR3 has 16 residues. In DNA form, the CDR3 reads TGTGCCATCAGTGATCCGGTTCGGGACAGGAAGGCTGAAGCTTTCTTT. This sequence encodes CAISDPVRDRKAEAFF.

Only one count was recorded for this clonotype. The J gene is TRBJ2-7, the V gene TRBV6-2 or TRBV6-3; 7 nucleotides line up with TRBD2. Germline V gene data show CDR1 as MNHEY and CDR2 as SVGEGT. V shed 8 bases, J shed 2 bases, and the junction held 12 bases outside the gene matches. The CDR3 consists of 15 residues. CDR3 amino acids: CASSPVTSVTYEQYF. CDR3 nucleotide sequence: TGTGCCAGCTCACCTGTAACTAGCGTAACCTACGAGCAGTACTTC.

On this clonotype itself: A much larger clonotype is one base distant, so this may be a read error. V and J are TRBV13 and TRBJ2-5; 8 bases fit TRBD1. V dropped 1 base and J dropped 11; count of bases not matched to a gene: 12. Germline V CDR1 and CDR2: PRHDT, FYEKMQ (reference sequence). The CDR3 contains 15 residues. CDR3 nucleotides: TGTGCCAGCAGCTTAGACAGGGGGACATACAATGAGCAGTACTTC. Its translation: CASSLDRGTYNEQYF.

The chain recombines TRBV23-1 with TRBJ2-1; D is ambiguous. TRBV23-1 is an ORF for which the function is uncertain. The CDR3 extends over 18 amino acids. V was shortened by 3 bases and J by 3 bases, with 21 bases between the two germline ends. The CDR3 reads CASSQYSPPRRLYNEQFF. As DNA, the CDR3 is TGCGCCAGCAGTCAGTATTCGCCACCTCGACGGCTCTACAATGAGCAGTTCTTC.

This clonotype was seen repeatedly, ten times or more. The chain combines TRBV20-1 with TRBJ2-7; unclear D gene. The germline V gene encodes CDR1 DFQATT and CDR2 SNEGSKA (reference sequence). The V gene lost 6 bases and the J gene lost 3 bases, with 12 bases spanning the gap. This CDR3 region has 12 residues. The DNA of the CDR3 is TGCAGTGCCCCCATTCGCGACTACGAGCAGTACTTC. Its translation: CSAPIRDYEQYF.

This clonotype was picked up many times. This rearrangement joins TRBV5-1 to TRBJ1-2; D call uncertain. Germline lookup yields CDR1 SGHRS and CDR2 YFSETQ. V was clipped by 4 bases and J by 0 bases, with 10 bases between them. This CDR3 is 14 amino acids long. CDR3 protein: CASSPDPANYGYTF. The CDR3 nucleotides are TGCGCCAGCAGCCCGGACCCAGCTAACTATGGCTACACCTTC.

The chain employs TRBV2 and TRBJ2-3; TRBD2 matches 8 bases. Germline V gives CDR1 SNHLY, CDR2 FYNNEI. The V segment lost 4 bases and the J segment 5 bases; nucleotides outside the gene matches: 5. The length of the CDR3 is 14 residues. The CDR3 sequence: CASSVGLALDTQYF. The DNA of the CDR3 is TGTGCCAGCAGTGTCGGACTAGCCTTAGATACGCAGTATTTT.

This clonotype was recorded a few times. The junction shows a germline mismatch at one end, possibly a read error. DNA of the CDR3: TGTGCCGGCAGCGGGGCATGGCGGGAGACCCAGTACTTC. It is translated as CAGSGAWRETQYF. This rearrangement joins TRBV9 to TRBJ2-5, with TRBD2 identical over 7 bases. In germline, CDR1 is SGDLS, CDR2 YYNGEE. There are 13 residues in the CDR3.